The clone carrying this T cell receptor beta chain was seen at least ten times. TRAV- and TRBV-specific primers primed first-strand cDNA, covering alpha and beta chains. The PCR that amplified TCRs ran for around 20 cycles, relying on a constant-region primer and a V-primer adapter. Each CDR3 protein is one row after TCRdb ran MiXCR on the reads. The table includes tens of thousands of distinct CDR3 sequences, about a sixth detected once. This sample was taken from a study of low-dose radiotherapy and immunotherapy resistance in tumors. V lost 5 bases to trimming and J lost 3 bases, with 7 bases between them. Per the germline V gene, CDR1 is SQVTM and CDR2 is ANQGSEA. The CDR3 totals 12 residues. Regarding time point: before trial treatment. Each eligible patient had an advanced solid tumor, and these tumors lacked tumor-infiltrating lymphocytes.

The receptor comes from a male donor with prostate cancer. V is TRBV29-1 and J is TRBJ2-2, with D unclear. The sample in question was PBMCs, obtained before treatment. CDR3 sequence: CSVLQHTGELFF. Written as DNA, the CDR3 is TGCAGCGTTTTACAGCACACCGGGGAGCTGTTTTTT.